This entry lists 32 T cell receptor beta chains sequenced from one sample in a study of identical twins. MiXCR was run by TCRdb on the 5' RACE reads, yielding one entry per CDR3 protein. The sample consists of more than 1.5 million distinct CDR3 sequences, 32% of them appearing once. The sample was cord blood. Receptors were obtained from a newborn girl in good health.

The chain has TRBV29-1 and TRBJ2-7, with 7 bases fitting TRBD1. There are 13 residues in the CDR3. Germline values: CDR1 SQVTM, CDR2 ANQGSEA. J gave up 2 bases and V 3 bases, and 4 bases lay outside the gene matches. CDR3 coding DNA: TGCAGCGTTGAGAGGGACAGAGCCTACGAGCAGTACTTC. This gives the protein CSVERDRAYEQYF.

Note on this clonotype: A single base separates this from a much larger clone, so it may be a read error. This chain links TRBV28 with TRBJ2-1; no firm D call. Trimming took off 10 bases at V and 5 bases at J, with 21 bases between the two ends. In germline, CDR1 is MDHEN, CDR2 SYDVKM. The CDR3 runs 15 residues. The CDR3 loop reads CATRPPSLTHNEQFF. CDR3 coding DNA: TGTGCCACCAGGCCTCCTTCACTTACCCACAATGAGCAGTTCTTC. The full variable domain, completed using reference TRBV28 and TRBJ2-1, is DVKVTQSSRYLVKRTGEKVFLECVQDMDHENMFWYRQDPGLGLRLIYFSYDVKMKEKGDIPEGYSVSREKKERFSLILESASTNQTSMYLCATRPPSLTHNEQFFGPGTRLTVL.

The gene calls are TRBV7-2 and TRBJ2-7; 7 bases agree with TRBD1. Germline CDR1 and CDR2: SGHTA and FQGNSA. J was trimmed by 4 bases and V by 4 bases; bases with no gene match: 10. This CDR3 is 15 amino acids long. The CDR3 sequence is CASSSRYRGGYEQYF. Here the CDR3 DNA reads TGTGCCAGCAGCTCCCGTTACAGGGGTGGGTACGAGCAGTACTTC.

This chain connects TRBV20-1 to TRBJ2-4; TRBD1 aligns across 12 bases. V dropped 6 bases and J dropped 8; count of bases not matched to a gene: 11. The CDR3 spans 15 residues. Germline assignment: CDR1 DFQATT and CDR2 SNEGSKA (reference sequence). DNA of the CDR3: TGCAGTGCCCGAGACCGGGACAGGGGGCAGGACATTCAGTACTTC. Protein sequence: CSARDRDRGQDIQYF.

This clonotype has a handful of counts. The CDR3 sequence is CASSSPLGLAASYEQYF. CDR3 DNA sequence: TGTGCCAGCAGTTCCCCCTTGGGACTAGCGGCTTCCTACGAGCAGTACTTC. The chain has TRBV28 and TRBJ2-7, with 11 bases matching TRBD2. The CDR3 is 17 residues long. The V gene's germline CDR1 is MDHEN and CDR2 SYDVKM. V shed 4 bases and J 1 base; nucleotides not matched to a gene: 9.

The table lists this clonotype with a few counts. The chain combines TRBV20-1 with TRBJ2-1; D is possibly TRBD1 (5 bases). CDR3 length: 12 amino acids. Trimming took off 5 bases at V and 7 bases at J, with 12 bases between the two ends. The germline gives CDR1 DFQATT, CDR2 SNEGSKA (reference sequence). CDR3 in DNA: TGCAGTGCTTCCCGACAGACAAATGAGCAGTTCTTC. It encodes CSASRQTNEQFF.

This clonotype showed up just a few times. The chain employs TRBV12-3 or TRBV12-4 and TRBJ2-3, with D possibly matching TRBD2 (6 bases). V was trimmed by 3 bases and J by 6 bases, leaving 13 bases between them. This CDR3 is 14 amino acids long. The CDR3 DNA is TGTGCCAGCAGTTTGCGGGAAGTGGCGGATACGCAGTATTTT. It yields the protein CASSLREVADTQYF.

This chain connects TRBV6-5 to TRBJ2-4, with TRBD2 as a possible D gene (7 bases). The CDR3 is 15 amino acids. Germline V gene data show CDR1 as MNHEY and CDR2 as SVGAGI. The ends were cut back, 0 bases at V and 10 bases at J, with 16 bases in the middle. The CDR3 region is CASSYSAGASGIQYF. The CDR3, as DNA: TGTGCCAGCAGTTACTCGGCGGGGGCTTCAGGAATTCAGTACTTC.

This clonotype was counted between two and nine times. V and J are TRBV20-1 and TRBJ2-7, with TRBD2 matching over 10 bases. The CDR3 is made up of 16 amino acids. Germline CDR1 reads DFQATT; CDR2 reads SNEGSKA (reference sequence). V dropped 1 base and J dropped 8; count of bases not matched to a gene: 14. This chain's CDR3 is CSARAVSGGNPTQQYF. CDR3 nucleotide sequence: TGCAGTGCTAGAGCCGTTAGCGGGGGGAATCCTACGCAGCAGTACTTC.

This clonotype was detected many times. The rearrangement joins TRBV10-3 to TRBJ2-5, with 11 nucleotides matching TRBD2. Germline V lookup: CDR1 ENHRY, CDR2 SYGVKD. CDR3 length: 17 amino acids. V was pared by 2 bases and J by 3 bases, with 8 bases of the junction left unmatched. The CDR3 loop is CAISEPWASGRKETQYF. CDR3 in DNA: TGTGCCATCAGTGAGCCTTGGGCTAGCGGGAGGAAAGAGACCCAGTACTTC.

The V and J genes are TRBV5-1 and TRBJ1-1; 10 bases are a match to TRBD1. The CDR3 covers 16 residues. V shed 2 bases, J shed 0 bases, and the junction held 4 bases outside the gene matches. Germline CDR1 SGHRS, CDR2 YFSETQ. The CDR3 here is CASSFGTGDLNTEAFF. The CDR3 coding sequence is TGCGCCAGCAGCTTCGGGACAGGGGATTTGAACACTGAAGCTTTCTTT.

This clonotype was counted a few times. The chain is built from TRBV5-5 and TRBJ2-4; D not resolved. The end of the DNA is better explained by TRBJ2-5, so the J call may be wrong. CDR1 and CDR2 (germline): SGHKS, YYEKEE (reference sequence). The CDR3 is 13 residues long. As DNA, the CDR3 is TGTGCCAGTAGAAGCCATGGTCAAGAGACCCAGTACTTC. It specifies CASRSHGQETQYF.

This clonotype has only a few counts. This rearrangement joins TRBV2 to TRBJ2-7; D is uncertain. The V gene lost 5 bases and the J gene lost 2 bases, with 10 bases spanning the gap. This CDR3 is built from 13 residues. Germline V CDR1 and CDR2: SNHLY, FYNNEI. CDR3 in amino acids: CASSWEQTYEQYF. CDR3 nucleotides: TGTGCCAGCAGTTGGGAACAGACCTACGAGCAGTACTTC.

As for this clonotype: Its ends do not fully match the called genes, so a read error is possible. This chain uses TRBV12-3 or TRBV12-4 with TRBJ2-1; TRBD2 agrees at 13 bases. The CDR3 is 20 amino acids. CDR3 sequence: CASSPRLTSGRAPSHNEQFF. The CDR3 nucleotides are TGTGCCAGCAGTCCACGTCTAACTAGCGGGAGGGCCCCCTCCCACAATGAGCAGTTCTTC.

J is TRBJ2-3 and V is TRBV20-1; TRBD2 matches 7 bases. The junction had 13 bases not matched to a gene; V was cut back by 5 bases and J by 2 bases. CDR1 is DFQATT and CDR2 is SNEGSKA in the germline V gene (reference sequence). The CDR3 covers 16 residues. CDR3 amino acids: CSAPDDSGGPTDTQYF. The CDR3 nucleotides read TGCAGTGCTCCTGACGACTCGGGGGGTCCCACAGATACGCAGTATTTT.

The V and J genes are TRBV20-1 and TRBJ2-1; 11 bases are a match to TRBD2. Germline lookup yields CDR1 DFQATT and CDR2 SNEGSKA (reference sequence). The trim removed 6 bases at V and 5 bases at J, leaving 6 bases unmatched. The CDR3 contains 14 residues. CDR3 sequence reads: CSALAGGLNNEQFF. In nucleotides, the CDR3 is TGCAGTGCCTTAGCGGGAGGGCTGAACAATGAGCAGTTCTTC.

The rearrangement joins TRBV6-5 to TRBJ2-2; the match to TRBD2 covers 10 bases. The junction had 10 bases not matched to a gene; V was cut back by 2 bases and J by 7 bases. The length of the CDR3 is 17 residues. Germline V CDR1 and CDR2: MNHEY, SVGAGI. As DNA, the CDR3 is TGTGCCAGCAGTTACCAGAGCGGGAGGGCCATAAACGGGGAGCTGTTTTTT. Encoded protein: CASSYQSGRAINGELFF.

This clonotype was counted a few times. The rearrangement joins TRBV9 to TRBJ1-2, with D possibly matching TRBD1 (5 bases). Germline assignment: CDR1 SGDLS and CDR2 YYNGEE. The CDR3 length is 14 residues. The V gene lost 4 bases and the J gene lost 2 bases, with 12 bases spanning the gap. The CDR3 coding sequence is TGTGCCAGCAGCCCCCGGACAAAAAACTATGGCTACACCTTC. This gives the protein CASSPRTKNYGYTF.

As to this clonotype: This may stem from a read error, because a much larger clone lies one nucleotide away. The CDR3 here is CATSDLVQGATHEQYF. As DNA, the CDR3 is TGTGCCACCAGTGATTTGGTACAGGGGGCGACCCACGAGCAGTACTTC. The chain employs TRBV24-1 and TRBJ2-5; 9 bases match TRBD1. Matching the DNA end better, TRBJ2-7 makes the J call doubtful. Per germline, CDR1 KGHDR and CDR2 SFDVKD. The CDR3 length is 16 residues.

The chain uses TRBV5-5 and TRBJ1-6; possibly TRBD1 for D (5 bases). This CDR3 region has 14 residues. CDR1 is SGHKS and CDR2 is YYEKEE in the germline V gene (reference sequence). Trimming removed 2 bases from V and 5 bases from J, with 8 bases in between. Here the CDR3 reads CASSFDSHNSPLHF. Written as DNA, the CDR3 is TGTGCCAGCAGCTTCGACAGCCATAATTCACCCCTCCACTTT.

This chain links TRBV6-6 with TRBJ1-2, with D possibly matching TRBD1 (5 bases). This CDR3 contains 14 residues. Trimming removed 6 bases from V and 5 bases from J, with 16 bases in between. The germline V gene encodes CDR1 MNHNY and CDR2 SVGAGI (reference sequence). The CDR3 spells CASRPDRAAYGYTF. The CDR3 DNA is TGTGCCAGCAGACCCGACAGAGCCGCGTATGGCTACACCTTC.

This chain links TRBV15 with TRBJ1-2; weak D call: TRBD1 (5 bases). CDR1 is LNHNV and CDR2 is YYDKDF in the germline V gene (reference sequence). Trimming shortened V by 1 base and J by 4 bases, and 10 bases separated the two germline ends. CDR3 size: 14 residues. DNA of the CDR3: TGTGCCACCAGCAGAGGGGGCAGGTCCTATGGCTACACCTTC. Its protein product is CATSRGGRSYGYTF.

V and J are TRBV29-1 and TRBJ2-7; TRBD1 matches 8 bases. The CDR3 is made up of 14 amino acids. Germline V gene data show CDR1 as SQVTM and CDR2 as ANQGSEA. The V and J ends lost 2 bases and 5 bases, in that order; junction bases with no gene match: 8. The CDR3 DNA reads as TGCAGCGTTGAATTTCAGGGGGCCGCCAACGAGCAGTACTTC. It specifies CSVEFQGAANEQYF.

The CDR3 sequence: CASSLPSIEQFF. The CDR3, as DNA: TGTGCCAGCAGTTTACCCTCCATTGAGCAGTTCTTC. The chain joins TRBV28 to TRBJ2-1; D not certain. V lost 2 bases to trimming and J lost 9 bases, with 8 bases between them. The CDR3 loop spans 12 amino acids. Germline CDR1 MDHEN, CDR2 SYDVKM. Full variable domain (outside the CDR3, taken from reference TRBV28 and TRBJ2-1): DVKVTQSSRYLVKRTGEKVFLECVQDMDHENMFWYRQDPGLGLRLIYFSYDVKMKEKGDIPEGYSVSREKKERFSLILESASTNQTSMYLCASSLPSIEQFFGPGTRLTVL.

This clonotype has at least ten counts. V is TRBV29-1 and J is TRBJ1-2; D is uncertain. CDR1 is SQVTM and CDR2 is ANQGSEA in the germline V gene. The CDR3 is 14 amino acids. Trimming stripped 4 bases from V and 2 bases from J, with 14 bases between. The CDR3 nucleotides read TGCAGCGTTGTAGGCCCGTCGGAAAACTATGGCTACACCTTC. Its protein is CSVVGPSENYGYTF.

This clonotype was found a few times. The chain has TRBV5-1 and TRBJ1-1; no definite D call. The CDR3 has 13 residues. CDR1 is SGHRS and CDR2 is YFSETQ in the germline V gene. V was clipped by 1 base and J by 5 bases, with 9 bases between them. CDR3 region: CASSLNVATEAFF. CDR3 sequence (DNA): TGCGCCAGCAGCTTGAACGTAGCAACTGAAGCTTTCTTT.

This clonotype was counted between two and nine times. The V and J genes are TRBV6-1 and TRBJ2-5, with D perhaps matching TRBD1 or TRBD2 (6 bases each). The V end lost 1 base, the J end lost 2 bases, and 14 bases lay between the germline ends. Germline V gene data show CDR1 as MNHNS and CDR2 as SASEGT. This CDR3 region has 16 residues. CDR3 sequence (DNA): TGTGCCAGCAGTGAAGTCGGGGGCGCTCTGCAAGAGACCCAGTACTTC. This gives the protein CASSEVGGALQETQYF.

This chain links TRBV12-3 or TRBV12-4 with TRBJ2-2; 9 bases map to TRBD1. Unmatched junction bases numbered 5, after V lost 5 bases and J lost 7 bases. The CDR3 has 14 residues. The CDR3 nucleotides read TGTGCCAGCAGTGGGACAGGGAAAAACGGGGAGCTGTTTTTT. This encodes CASSGTGKNGELFF.

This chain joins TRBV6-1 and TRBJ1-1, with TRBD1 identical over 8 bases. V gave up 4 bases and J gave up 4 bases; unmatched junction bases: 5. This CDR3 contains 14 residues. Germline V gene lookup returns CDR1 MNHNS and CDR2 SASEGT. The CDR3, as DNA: TGTGCCAGCAGTGGGGTTACAGGGGGCACTGAAGCTTTCTTT. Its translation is CASSGVTGGTEAFF.

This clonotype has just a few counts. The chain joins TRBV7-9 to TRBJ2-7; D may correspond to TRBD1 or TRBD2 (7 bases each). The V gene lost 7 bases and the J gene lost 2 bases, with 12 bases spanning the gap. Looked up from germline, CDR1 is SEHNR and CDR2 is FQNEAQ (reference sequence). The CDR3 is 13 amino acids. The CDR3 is CASTRGGAYEQYF. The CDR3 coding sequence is TGTGCCAGCACCAGGGGGGGGGCCTACGAGCAGTACTTC.

CDR3 coding DNA: TGCAGTGCTAGAGCCCCGGGACTGCATAGCAAAAACATTCAGTACTTC. Translation: CSARAPGLHSKNIQYF. J is TRBJ2-4 and V is TRBV20-1; perhaps TRBD2 as D (6 bases). The V gene's germline CDR1 is DFQATT and CDR2 SNEGSKA (reference sequence). This CDR3 is built from 16 residues. Trimming shortened V by 1 base and J by 3 bases, and 16 bases separated the two germline ends.

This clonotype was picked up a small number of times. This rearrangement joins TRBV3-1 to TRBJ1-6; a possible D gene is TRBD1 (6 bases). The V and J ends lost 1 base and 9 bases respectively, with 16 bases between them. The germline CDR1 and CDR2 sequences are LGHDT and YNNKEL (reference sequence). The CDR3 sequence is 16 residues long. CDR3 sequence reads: CASSQGPGARSSPLHF. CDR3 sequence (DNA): TGTGCCAGCAGCCAAGGCCCGGGGGCGAGAAGTTCACCCCTCCACTTT.